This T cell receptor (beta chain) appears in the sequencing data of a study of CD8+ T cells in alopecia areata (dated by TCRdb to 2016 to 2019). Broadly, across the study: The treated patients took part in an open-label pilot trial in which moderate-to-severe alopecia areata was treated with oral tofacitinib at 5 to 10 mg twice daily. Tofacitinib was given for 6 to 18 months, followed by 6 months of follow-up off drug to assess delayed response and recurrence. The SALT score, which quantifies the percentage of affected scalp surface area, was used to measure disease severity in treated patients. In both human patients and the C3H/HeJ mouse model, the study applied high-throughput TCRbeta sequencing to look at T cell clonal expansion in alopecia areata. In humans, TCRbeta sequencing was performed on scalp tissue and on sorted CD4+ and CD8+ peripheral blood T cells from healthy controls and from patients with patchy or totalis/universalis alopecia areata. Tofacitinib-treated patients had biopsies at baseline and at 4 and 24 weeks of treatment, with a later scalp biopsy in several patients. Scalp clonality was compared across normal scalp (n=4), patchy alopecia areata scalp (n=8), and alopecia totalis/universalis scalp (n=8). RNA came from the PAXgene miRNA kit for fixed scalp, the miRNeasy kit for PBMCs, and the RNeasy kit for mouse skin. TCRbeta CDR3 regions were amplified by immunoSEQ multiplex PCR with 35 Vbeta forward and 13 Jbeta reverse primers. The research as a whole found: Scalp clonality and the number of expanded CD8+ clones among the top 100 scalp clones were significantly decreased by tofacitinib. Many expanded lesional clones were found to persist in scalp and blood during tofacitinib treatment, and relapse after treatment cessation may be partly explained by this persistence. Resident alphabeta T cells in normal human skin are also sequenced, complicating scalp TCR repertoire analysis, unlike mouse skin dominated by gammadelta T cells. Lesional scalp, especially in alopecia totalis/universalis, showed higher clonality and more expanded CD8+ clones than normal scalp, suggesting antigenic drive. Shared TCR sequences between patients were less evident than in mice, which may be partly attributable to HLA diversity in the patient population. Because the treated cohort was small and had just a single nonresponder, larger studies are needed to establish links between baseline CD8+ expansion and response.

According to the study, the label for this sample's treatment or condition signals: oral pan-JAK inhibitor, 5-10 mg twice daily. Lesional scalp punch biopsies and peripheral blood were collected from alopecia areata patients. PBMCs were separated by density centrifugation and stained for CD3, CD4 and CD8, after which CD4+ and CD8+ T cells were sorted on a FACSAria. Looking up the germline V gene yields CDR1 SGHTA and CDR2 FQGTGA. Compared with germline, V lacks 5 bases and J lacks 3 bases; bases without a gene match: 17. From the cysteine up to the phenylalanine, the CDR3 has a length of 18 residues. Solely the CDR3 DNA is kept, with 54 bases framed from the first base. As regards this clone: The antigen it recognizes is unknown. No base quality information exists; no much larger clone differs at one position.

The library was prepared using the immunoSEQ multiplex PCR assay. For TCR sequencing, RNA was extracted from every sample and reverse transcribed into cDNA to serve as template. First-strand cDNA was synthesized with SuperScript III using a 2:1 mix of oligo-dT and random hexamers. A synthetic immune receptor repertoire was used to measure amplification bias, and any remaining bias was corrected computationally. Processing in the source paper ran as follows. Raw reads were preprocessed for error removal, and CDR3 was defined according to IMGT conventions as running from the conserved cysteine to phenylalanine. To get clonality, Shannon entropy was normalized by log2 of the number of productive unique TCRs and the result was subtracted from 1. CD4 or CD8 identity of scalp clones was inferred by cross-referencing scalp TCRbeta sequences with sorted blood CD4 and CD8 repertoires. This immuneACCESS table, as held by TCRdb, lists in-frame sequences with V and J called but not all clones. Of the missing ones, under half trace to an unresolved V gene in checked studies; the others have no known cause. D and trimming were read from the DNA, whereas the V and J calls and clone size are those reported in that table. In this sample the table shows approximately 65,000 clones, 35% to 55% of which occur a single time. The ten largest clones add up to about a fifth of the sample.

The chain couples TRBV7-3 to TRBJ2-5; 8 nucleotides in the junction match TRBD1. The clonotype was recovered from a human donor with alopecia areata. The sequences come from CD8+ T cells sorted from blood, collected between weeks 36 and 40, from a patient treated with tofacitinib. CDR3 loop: CASSQWGQGAGSEETQYF. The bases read TGTGCCAGCAGCCAATGGGGGCAGGGGGCTGGAAGCGAAGAGACCCAGTACTTC.